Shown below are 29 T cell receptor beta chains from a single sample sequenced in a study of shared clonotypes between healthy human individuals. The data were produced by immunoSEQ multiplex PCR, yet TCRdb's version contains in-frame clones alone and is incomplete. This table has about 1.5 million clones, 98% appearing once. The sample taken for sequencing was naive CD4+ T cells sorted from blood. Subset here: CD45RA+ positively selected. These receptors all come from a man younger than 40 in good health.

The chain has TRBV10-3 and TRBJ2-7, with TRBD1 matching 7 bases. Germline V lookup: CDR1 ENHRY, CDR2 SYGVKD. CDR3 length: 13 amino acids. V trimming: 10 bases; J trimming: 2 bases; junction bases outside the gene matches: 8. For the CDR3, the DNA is TGTGCCACCCGGGACAGACAAACCTACGAGCAGTACTTC. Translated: CATRDRQTYEQYF.

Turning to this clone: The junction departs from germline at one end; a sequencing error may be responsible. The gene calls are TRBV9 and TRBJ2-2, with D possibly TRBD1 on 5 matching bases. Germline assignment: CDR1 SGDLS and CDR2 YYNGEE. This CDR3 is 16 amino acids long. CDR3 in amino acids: CASSVDVRAPSGELFF. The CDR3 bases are TGTGCCAGCAGCGTAGATGTCAGGGCCCCTTCCGGAGAGCTGTTTTTT.

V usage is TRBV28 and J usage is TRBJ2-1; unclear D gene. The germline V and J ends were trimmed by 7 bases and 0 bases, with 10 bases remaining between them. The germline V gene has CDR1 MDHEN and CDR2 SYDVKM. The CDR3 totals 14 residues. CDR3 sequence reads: CASNPLSSYNEQFF. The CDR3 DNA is TGTGCCAGCAACCCTCTTAGCTCCTACAATGAGCAGTTCTTC.

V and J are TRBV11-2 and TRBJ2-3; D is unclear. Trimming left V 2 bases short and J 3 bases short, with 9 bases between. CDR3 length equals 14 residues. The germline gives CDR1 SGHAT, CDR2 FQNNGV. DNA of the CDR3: TGTGCCAGCAGCTTACAGGCTTTGACAGATACGCAGTATTTT. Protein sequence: CASSLQALTDTQYF.

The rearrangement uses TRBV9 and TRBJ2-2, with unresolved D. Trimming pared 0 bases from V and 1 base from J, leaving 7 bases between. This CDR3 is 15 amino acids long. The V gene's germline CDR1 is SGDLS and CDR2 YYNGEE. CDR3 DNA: TGTGCCAGCAGCGTAGCTCCACAGAACACCGGGGAGCTGTTTTTT. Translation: CASSVAPQNTGELFF.

The CDR3 DNA follows: TGCGCCAGCACCCCAGGGGGACCCTACGAGCAGTACTTC. Its translation: CASTPGGPYEQYF. The rearrangement joins TRBV10-2 to TRBJ2-7; 7 bases map to TRBD1. The ends lost 7 bases at V and 2 bases at J; junction bases unmatched: 5. The V gene's germline CDR1 is WSHSY and CDR2 SAAADI. The length of the CDR3 is 13 residues.

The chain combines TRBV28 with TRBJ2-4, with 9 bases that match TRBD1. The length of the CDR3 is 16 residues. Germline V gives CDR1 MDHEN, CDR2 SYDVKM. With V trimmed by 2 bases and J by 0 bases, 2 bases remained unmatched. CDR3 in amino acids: CASSLDRGVAKNIQYF. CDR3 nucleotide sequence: TGTGCCAGCAGTTTAGACAGGGGGGTAGCCAAAAACATTCAGTACTTC.

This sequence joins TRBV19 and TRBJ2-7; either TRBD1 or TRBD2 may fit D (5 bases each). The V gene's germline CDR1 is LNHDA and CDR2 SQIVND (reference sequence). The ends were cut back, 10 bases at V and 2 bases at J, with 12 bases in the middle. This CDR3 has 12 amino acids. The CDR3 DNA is TGTGCCACCCAGGGAGAGACCTACGAGCAGTACTTC. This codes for CATQGETYEQYF.

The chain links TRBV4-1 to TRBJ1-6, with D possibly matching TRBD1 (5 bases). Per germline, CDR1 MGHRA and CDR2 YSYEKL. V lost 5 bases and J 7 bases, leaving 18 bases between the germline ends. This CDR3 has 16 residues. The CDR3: CASSLIGEGNNSPLHF. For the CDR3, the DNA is TGCGCCAGCAGCTTAATAGGGGAGGGGAACAATTCACCCCTCCACTTT.

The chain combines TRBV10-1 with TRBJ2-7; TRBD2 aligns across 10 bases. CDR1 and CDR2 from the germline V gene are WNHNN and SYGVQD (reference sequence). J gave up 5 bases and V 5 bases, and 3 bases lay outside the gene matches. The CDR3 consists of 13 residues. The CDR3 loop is CASSTGTSDEQYF. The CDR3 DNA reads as TGCGCCAGCAGTACCGGGACTAGCGACGAGCAGTACTTC.

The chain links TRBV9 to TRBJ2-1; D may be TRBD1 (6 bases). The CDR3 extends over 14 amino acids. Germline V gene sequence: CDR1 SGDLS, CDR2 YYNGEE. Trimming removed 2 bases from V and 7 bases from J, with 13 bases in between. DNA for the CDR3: TGTGCCAGCAGCGTCCGAACAGGGCCAAATGAGCAGTTCTTC. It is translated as CASSVRTGPNEQFF.

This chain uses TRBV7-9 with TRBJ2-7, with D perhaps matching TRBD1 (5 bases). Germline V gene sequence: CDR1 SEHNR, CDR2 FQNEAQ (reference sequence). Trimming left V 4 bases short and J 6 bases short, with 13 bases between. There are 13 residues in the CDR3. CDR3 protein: CASSSRVPGEQYF. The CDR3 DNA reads TGTGCCAGCAGCTCCAGGGTACCCGGCGAGCAGTACTTC.

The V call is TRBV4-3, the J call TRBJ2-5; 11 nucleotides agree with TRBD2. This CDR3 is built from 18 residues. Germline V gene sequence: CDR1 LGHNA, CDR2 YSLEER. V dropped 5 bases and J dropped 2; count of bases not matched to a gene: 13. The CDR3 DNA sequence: TGCGCCAGCAGCTCTGGGACTAGCGGCGGCCGCGCTCAAGAGACCCAGTACTTC. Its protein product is CASSSGTSGGRAQETQYF.

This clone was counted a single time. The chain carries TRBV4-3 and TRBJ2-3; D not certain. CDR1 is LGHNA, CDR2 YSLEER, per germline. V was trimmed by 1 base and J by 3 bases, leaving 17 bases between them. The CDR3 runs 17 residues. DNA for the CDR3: TGCGCCAGCAGCCAAGGAGCAGGCTCTGGCGGAACAGATACGCAGTATTTT. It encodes CASSQGAGSGGTDTQYF.

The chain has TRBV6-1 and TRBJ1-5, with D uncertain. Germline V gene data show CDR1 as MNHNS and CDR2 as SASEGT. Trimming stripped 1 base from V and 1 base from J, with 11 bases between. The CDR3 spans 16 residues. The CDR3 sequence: CASSEGVGLSNQPQHF. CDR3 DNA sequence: TGTGCCAGCAGTGAAGGGGTAGGGTTAAGCAATCAGCCCCAGCATTTT.

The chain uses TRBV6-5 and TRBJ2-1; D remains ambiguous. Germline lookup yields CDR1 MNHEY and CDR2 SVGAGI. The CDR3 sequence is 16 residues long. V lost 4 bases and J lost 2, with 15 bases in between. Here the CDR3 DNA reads TGTGCCAGCAGTTGGGGAACAGCGCCCACCTACAATGAGCAGTTCTTC. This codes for CASSWGTAPTYNEQFF.

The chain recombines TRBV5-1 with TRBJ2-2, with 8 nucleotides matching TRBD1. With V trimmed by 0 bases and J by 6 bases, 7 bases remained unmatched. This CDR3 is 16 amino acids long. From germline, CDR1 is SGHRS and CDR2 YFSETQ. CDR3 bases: TGCGCCAGCAGCTTGGGTGACAGGGGAACGGCCGGGGAGCTGTTTTTT. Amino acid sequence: CASSLGDRGTAGELFF.

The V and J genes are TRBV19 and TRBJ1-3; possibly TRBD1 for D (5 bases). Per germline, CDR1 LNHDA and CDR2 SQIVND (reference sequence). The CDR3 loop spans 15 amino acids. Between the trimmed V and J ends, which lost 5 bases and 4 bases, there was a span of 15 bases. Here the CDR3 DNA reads TGTGCCAGTAGTGGGAGACAGCAGATGGGAAACACCATATATTTT. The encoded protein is CASSGRQQMGNTIYF.

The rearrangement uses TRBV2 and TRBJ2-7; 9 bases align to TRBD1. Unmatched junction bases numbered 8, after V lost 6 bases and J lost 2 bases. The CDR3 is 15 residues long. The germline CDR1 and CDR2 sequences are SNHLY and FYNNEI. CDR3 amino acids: CASRNVRDRAYEQYF. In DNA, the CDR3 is TGTGCCAGCAGGAACGTACGGGACAGGGCCTACGAGCAGTACTTC.

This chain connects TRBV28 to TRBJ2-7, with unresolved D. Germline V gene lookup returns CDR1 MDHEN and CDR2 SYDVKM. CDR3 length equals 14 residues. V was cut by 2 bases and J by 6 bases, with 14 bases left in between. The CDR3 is CASSLPSGPGEQYF. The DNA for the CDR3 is TGTGCCAGCAGTTTACCTTCGGGCCCTGGCGAGCAGTACTTC.

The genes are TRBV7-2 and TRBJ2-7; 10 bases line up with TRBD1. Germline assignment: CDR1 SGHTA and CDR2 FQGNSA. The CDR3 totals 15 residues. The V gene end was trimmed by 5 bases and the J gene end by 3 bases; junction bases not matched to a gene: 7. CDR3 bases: TGTGCCAGCAGCCGCCCGGGACAGGGGTTCTACGAGCAGTACTTC. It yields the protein CASSRPGQGFYEQYF.

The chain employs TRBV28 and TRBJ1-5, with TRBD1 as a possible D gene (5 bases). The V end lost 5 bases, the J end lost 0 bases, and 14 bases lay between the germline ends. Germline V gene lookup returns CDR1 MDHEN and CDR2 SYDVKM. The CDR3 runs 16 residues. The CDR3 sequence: CASSPAGTFSNQPQHF. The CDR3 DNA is TGTGCCAGCAGTCCCGCCGGGACGTTTAGCAATCAGCCCCAGCATTTT.

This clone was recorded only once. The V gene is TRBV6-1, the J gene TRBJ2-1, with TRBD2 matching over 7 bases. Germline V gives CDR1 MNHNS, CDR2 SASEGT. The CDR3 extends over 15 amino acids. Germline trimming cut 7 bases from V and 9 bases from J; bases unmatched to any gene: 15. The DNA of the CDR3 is TGTGCCAGCACCCTCGGCGGGAGCTTTCTCAGTGAGCAGTTCTTC. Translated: CASTLGGSFLSEQFF.

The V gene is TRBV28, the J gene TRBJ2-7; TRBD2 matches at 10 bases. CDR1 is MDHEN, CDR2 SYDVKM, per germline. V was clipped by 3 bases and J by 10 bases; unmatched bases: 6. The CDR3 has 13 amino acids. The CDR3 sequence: CASSLSGLAKQYF. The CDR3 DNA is TGTGCCAGCAGTTTGTCGGGACTAGCGAAACAGTACTTC.

CDR3 nucleotides: TGTGCCAGCAGTTTAATTGCGGGAGTGGGCGAGCAGTACTTC. Encoded protein: CASSLIAGVGEQYF. The chain has TRBV27 and TRBJ2-7; TRBD2 agrees at 7 bases. The CDR3 loop spans 14 amino acids. Germline loops: CDR1 MNHEY, CDR2 SMNVEV (reference sequence). The J segment lost 6 bases and the V segment lost 2 bases, leaving 7 bases of the junction unmatched.

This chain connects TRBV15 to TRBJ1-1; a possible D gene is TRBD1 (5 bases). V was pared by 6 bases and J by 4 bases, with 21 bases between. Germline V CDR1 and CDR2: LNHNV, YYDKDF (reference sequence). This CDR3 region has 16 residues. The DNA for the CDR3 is TGTGCCACCAGGCACGGGACCGCAATATTGGGCACTGAAGCTTTCTTT. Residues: CATRHGTAILGTEAFF. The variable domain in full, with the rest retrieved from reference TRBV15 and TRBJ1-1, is DAMVIQNPRYQVTQFGKPVTLSCSQTLNHNVMYWYQQKSSQAPKLLFHYYDKDFNNEADTPDNFQSRRPNTSFCFLDIRSPGLGDTAMYLCATRHGTAILGTEAFFGQGTRLTVV.

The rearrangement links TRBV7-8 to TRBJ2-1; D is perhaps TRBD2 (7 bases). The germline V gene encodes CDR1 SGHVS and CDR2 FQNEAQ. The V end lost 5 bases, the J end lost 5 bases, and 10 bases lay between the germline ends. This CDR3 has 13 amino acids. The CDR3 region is CASSGRDNNEQFF. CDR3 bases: TGTGCCAGCAGCGGGAGGGACAACAATGAGCAGTTCTTC.

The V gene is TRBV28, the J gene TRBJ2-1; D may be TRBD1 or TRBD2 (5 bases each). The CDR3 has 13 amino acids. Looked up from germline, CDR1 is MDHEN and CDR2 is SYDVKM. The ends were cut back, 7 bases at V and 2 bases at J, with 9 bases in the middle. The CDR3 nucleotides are TGTGCCAGCAATCCGGGACCCTACAATGAGCAGTTCTTC. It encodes CASNPGPYNEQFF.

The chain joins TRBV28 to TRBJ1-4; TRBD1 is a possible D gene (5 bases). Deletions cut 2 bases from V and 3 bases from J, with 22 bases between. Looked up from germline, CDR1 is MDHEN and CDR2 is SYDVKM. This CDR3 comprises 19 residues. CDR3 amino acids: CASSLQLRVPLRSNEKLFF. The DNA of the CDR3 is TGTGCCAGCAGTTTACAACTCAGGGTTCCTTTACGATCTAATGAAAAACTGTTTTTT. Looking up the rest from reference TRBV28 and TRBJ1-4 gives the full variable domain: DVKVTQSSRYLVKRTGEKVFLECVQDMDHENMFWYRQDPGLGLRLIYFSYDVKMKEKGDIPEGYSVSREKKERFSLILESASTNQTSMYLCASSLQLRVPLRSNEKLFFGSGTQLSVL.